This entry features one T cell receptor (beta chain) sequence. The data derive from a study of blood T cell repertoires in COVID-19. Assay: immunoSEQ multiplex PCR; the TCRdb copy retains only in-frame clones and omits some. The table shows about 300,000 clones, with just over 85% occurring only once. This sequence was found in a young man who had recovered from COVID-19. The sequencing input was PBMCs or T cells enriched from blood (not recorded which).

CDR3 residues: CATSGGGLYEQYF. As DNA, the CDR3 is TGTGCCACCAGTGGGGGGGGCCTCTACGAGCAGTACTTC. V is TRBV24-1 and J is TRBJ2-7, with D perhaps TRBD2 (7 bases). The CDR3 sequence is 13 residues long. Germline CDR1 KGHDR, CDR2 SFDVKD. V was pared by 5 bases and J by 3 bases, with 10 bases between.